This T cell receptor (beta chain) was captured by sequencing in a study of blood T cell repertoires in COVID-19. The CDR3 runs to 15 residues. Per the germline V gene, CDR1 is SGHNT and CDR2 is YENEEA. Unmatched junction bases numbered 3, after V lost 1 base and J lost 1 base. As handled by the study authors: Estimated nucleated cell counts came from reference gene primer amplification. Sequenced by immunoSEQ multiplex PCR; TCRdb stores in-frame clones only, minus some. V and J calls plus clone size are reproduced from that table; the DNA served to infer D and trimming. Of some 70,000 clones listed, roughly nine tenths were seen once; the top ten hold approximately 7.9%.

The sequencing input was peripheral blood. The TCR sequence derives from a human donor in a cohort sampled during active COVID-19. This chain joins TRBV11-3 and TRBJ2-5; 7 positions agree with TRBD1. This CDR3 reads CASSLGGGFQETQYF. In DNA, the CDR3 is TGTGCCAGCAGCTTAGGAGGGGGCTTCCAAGAGACCCAGTACTTC.